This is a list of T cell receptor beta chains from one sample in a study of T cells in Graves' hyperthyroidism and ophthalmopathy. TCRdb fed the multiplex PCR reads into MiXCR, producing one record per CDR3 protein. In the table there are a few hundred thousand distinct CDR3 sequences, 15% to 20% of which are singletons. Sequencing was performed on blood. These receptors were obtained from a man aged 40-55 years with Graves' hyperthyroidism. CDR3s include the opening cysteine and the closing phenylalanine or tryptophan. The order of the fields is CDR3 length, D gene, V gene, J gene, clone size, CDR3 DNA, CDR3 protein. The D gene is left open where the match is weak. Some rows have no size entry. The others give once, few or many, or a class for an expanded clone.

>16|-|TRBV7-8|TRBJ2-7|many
TGTGCCAGCAGCGGTTCGACAGCGGACAGACCCTACGAGCAGTACTTC
CASSGSTADRPYEQYF
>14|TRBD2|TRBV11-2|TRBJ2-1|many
TGTGCCAGCAGCTACCATAGCGGGGGCAATGAGCAGTTCTTC
CASSYHSGGNEQFF
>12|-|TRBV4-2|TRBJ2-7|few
TGTGCCAGCAGCCAATTGAATGGCGAGCAGTACTTC
CASSQLNGEQYF
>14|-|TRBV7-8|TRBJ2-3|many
TGTGCCAGCAGTATACTGGGACGCACAGATACGCAGTATTTT
CASSILGRTDTQYF
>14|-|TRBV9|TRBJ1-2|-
TGTGCCAGCAGCGGAAACAGTTACCCGTATGGCTACACCTTC
CASSGNSYPYGYTF
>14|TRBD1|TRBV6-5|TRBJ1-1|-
TGTGCCAGCAGGTACCGACAGGGGAGGACTGAAGCTTTCTTT
CASRYRQGRTEAFF
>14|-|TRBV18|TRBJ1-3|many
TGTGCCAGCTCACCAGATCTATCTGGAAACACCATATATTTT
CASSPDLSGNTIYF
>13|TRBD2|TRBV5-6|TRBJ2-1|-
TGTGCCAGCAGCTTGACTAGCGGCAATGAGCAGTTCTTC
CASSLTSGNEQFF
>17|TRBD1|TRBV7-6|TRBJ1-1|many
TGTGCCAGCAGCTACATGGACAGGAGGTTGGTGAACACTGAAGCTTTCTTT
CASSYMDRRLVNTEAFF
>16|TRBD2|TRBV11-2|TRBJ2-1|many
TGTGCCAGCAGCTTATTAGGCGGGGGGATTATCAATGAGCAGTTCTTC
CASSLLGGGIINEQFF
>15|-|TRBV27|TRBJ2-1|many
TGTGCCAGCAGTCCCTCTAGGAGCTCCTACAATGAGCAGTTCTTC
CASSPSRSSYNEQFF